The TCR beta chain described here comes from a study of identifying expanded T cells in peripheral blood. Method: immunoSEQ multiplex PCR; TCRdb's copy keeps in-frame clones and lacks some. The sample lists approximately 94,000 clones, approximately 88% occurring once. Germline loops: CDR1 SGHTA, CDR2 FQGNSA. The CDR3 runs 14 residues. The V end lost 5 bases, the J end lost 9 bases, and 17 bases lay between the germline ends. The chain joins TRBV7-2 to TRBJ2-1; tentative D call: TRBD2 (5 bases). The source is a person aged 18 to 70 in good health. Source material: blood. Here the CDR3 reads CASSLHPDRGEQFF. The CDR3 DNA reads TGTGCCAGCAGCCTCCACCCAGACCGGGGTGAGCAGTTCTTC.